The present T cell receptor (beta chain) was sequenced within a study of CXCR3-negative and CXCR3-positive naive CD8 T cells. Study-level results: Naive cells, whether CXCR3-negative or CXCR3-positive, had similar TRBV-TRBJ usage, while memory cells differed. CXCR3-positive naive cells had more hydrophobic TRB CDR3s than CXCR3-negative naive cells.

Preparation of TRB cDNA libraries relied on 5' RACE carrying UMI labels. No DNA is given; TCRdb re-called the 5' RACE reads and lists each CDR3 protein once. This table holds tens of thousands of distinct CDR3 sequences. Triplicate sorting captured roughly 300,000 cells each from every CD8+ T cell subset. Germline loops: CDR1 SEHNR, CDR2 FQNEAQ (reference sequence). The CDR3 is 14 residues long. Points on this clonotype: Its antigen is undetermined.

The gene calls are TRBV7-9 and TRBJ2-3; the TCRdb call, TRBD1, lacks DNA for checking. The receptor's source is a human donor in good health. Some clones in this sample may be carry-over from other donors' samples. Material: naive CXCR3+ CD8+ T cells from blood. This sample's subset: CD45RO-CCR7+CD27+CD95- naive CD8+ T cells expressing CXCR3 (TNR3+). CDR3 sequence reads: CASSPPLQTDTQYF.